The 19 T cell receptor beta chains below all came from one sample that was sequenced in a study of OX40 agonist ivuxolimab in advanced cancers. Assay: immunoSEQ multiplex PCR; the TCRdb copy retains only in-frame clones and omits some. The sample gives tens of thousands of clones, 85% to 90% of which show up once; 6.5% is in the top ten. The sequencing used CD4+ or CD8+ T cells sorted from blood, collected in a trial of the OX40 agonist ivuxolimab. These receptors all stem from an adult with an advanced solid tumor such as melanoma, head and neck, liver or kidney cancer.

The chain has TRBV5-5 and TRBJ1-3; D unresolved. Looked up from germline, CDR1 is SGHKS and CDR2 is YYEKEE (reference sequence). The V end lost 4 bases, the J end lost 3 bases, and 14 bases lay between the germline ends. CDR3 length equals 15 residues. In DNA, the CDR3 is TGTGCCAGCAGCAGCCGACAAATCTTTGGAAACACCATATATTTT. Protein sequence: CASSSRQIFGNTIYF.

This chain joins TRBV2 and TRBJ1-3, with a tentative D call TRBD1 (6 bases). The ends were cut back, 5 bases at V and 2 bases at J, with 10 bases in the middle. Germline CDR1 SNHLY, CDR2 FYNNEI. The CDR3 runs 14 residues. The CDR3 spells CASSIQGAGNTIYF. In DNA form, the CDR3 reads TGTGCCAGCAGTATACAGGGCGCTGGAAACACCATATATTTT.

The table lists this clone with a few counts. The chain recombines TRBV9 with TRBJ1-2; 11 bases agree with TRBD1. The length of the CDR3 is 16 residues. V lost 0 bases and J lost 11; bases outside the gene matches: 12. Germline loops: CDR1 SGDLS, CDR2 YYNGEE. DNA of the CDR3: TGTGCCAGCAGCGTAGCTGGGACAGGGGGACTACTTCGGTACACCTTC. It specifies CASSVAGTGGLLRYTF.

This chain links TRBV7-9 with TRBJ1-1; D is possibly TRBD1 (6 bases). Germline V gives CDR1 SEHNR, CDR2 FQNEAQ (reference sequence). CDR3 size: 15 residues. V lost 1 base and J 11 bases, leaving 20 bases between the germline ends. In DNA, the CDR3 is TGTGCCAGCAGCTTAGATTTGGAGGCCCTAAGGGGGGCTTTCTTT. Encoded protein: CASSLDLEALRGAFF.

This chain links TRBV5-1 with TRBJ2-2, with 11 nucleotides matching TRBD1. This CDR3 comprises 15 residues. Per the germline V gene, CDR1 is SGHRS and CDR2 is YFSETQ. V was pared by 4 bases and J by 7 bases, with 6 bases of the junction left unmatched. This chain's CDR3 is CASSPGTGGLGELFF. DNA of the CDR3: TGCGCCAGCAGCCCCGGGACAGGGGGTCTCGGGGAGCTGTTTTTT.

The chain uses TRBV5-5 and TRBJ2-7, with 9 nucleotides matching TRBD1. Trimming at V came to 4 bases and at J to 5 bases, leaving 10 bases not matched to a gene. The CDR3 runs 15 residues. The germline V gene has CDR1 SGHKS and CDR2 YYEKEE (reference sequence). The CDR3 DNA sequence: TGTGCCAGCAGCCGAACTCTCACAGGGGGCAACGAGCAGTACTTC. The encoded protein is CASSRTLTGGNEQYF.

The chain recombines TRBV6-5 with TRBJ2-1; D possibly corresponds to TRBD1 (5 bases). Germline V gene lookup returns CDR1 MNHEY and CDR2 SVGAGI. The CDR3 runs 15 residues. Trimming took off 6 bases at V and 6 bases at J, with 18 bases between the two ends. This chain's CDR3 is CASRKGGAGSNEQFF. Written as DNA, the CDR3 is TGTGCCAGCAGAAAAGGTGGGGCAGGGTCCAATGAGCAGTTCTTC.

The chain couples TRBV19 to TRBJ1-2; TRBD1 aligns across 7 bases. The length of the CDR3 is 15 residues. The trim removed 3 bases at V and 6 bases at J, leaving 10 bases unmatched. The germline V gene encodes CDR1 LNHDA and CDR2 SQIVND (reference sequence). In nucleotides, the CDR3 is TGTGCCAGTAGTATGGGGGAGGGGGCCAGGAATGGCTACACCTTC. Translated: CASSMGEGARNGYTF.

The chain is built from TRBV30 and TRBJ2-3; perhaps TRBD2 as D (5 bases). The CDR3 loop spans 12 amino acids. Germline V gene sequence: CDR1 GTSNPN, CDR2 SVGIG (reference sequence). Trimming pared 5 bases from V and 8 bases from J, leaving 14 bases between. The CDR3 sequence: CAWVGGEGTQYF. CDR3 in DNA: TGTGCCTGGGTGGGCGGAGAGGGTACGCAGTATTTT.

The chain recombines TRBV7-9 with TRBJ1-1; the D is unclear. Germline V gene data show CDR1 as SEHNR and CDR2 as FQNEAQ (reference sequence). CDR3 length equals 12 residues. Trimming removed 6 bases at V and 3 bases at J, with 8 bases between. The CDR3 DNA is TGTGCCAGCAGTCTTTGGGACACTGAAGCTTTCTTT. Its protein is CASSLWDTEAFF.

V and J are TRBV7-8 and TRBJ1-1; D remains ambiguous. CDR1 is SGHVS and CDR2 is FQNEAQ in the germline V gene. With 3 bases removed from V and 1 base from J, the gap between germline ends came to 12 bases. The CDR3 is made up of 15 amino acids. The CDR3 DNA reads TGTGCCAGCAGCTTCCAGGTGCACCAGAACACTGAAGCTTTCTTT. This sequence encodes CASSFQVHQNTEAFF.

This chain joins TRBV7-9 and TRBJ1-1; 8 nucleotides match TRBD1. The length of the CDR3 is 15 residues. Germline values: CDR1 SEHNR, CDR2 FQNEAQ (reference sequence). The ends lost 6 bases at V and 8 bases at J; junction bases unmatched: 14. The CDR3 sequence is CASRTGTGLPGEAFF. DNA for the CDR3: TGTGCCAGCAGAACCGGGACAGGTCTCCCAGGGGAAGCTTTCTTT. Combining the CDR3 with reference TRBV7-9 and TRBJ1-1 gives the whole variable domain DTGVSQNPRHKITKRGQNVTFRCDPISEHNRLYWYRQTLGQGPEFLTYFQNEAQLEKSRLLSDRFSAERPKGSFSTLEIQRTEQGDSAMYLCASRTGTGLPGEAFFGQGTRLTVV.

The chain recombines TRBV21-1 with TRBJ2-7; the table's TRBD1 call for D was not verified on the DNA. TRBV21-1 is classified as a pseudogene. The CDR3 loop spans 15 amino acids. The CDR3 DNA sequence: TGTGCCAGCAGCAAAATCGCCGTGGGCACCTACGAGCAGTACTTC. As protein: CASSKIAVGTYEQYF.

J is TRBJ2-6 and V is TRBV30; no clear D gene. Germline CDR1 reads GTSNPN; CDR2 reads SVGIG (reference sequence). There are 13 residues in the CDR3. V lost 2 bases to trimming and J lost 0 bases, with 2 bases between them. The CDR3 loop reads CAWSPSGANVLTF. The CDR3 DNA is TGTGCCTGGAGTCCCTCTGGGGCCAACGTCCTGACTTTC.

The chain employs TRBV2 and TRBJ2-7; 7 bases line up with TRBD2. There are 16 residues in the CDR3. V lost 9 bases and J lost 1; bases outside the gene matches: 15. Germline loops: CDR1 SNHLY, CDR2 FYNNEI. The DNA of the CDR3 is TGTGCCAGTCGGTTGAGGGGAGACGGGGGGTCCTACGAGCAGTACTTC. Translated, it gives CASRLRGDGGSYEQYF.

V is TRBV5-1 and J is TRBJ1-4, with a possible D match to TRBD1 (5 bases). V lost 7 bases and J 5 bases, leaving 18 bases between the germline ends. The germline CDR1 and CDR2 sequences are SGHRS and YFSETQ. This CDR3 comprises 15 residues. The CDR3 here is CASGYSGQPNEKLFF. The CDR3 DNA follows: TGCGCCAGCGGCTACTCAGGGCAACCAAATGAAAAACTGTTTTTT.

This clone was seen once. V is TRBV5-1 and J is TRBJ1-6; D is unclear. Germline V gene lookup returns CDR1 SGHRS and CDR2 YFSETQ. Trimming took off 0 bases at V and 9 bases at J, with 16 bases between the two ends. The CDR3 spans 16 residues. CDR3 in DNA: TGCGCCAGCAGCTTGGGTTTCGGGAGGATAAGTTCACCCCTCCACTTT. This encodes CASSLGFGRISSPLHF.

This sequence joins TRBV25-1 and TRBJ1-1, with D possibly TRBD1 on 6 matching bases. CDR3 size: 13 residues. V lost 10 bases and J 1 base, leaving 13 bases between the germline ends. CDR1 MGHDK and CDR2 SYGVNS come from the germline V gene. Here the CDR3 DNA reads TGTGCCACCCGACCAGGGGAGAACACTGAAGCTTTCTTT. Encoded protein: CATRPGENTEAFF.

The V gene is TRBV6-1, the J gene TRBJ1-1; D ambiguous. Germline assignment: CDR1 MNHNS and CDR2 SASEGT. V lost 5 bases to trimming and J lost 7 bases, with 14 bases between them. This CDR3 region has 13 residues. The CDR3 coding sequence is TGTGCCAGCAGTCCGGGGTATCGGGATGAAGCTTTCTTT. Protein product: CASSPGYRDEAFF.